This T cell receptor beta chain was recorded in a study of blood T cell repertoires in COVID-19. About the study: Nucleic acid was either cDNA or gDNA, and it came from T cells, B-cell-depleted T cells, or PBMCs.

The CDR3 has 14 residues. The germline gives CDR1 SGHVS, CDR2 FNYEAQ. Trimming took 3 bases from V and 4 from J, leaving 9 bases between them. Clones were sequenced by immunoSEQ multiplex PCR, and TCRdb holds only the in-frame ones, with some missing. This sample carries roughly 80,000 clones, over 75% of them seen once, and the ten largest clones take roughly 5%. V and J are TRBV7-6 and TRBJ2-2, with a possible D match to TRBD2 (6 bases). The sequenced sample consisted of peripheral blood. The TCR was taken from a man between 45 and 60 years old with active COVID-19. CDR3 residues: CASSLGLSTGELFF. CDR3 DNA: TGTGCCAGCAGCTTGGGACTCAGCACCGGGGAGCTGTTTTTT.